This record covers a single T cell receptor beta chain. The sample belongs to a study of blood T cell repertoires in COVID-19. On the study more broadly: Spain, Italy and the United States supplied samples that represented acute and convalescent COVID-19.

Self-reported history from a screening survey and questionnaire set each donor's cohort. TCRdb's table, derived via immunoSEQ multiplex PCR, lists solely in-frame clones and lacks some. Here the sample spans a few hundred thousand clones, approximately 83% being singletons. The CDR3 is 15 residues long. Looked up from germline, CDR1 is SEHNR and CDR2 is FQNEAQ (reference sequence). V gave up 5 bases and J gave up 3 bases, with 16 bases separating them. V usage is TRBV7-9 and J usage is TRBJ1-1; D may be TRBD1 (6 bases). The sequence derives from a man in his fifties who had recovered from COVID-19. Material for sequencing was PBMCs or T cells enriched from blood (not recorded which). CDR3 coding DNA: TGTGCCAGCAGCCATCACAGGGCGGGGGACACTGAAGCTTTCTTT. This sequence encodes CASSHHRAGDTEAFF.